In its sample, the clone carrying this T cell receptor beta chain was seen many times. The antigen is unknown. The data belong to a study of T cells in Graves' hyperthyroidism and ophthalmopathy. Study-wide results and limits: Most thyroid clonotypes with frequency above 0.001 were detected in blood.

Disease duration under 2 months; hyperthyroidism patients were aged 18 to 65. Diagnoses were made from clinical symptoms, serum measures (thyroxine and TRAb), thyroid ultrasound and orbital computed tomography. The CDR3 spans 14 residues. J was trimmed by 10 bases and V by 5 bases; bases with no gene match: 7. The germline gives CDR1 SGHTA, CDR2 FQGNSA. There were TCR beta CDR3 regions amplified from RNA transcripts. The TCR CDR3 was amplified in a first-round RT-PCR using the HTBI primer set. TCRdb analysed the multiplex PCR reads with MiXCR anew, one entry per CDR3 protein. Among some 600,000 distinct CDR3 sequences listed, roughly 50% were seen once.

The clonotype comes from a woman between 18 and 29 years old with Graves' hyperthyroidism. Sequencing used peripheral blood or thyroid tissue (not recorded which). This chain connects TRBV7-2 to TRBJ1-6; TRBD1 aligns across 8 bases. The CDR3 nucleotides are TGTGCCAGCAGCCTTAGACAGGGGAGGTCACCCCTCCACTTT. Protein sequence: CASSLRQGRSPLHF.